The rows below give T cell receptor beta chains drawn from one sample of a study of PD-L1 blockade in urothelial cancer. The method was immunoSEQ multiplex PCR; TCRdb's version includes in-frame clones alone and lacks a portion of them. Of approximately 38,000 clones in the sample, roughly 91% were seen once. The sequences come from PBMCs, collected around atezolizumab (anti-PD-L1) treatment. These TCRs come from a man aged 55-75 years with urothelial cancer. Both conserved end residues are part of each CDR3. The order of the fields is J gene, clone size, D gene, V gene, CDR3 protein, CDR3 DNA. D genes are given only for firm matches. A clone size is listed for some rows: how often the clone was seen (once, few, many), or a class if it is expanded.

J: TRBJ1-4; size: few; D: -; V: TRBV18; CDR3: CASSPPGGTNEKLFF; DNA: TGTGCCAGCTCACCACCAGGAGGAACTAATGAAAAACTGTTTTTT
J: TRBJ2-7; size: -; D: -; V: TRBV11-2; CDR3: CASSLAPGSPYEQYF; DNA: TGTGCCAGCAGCTTAGCCCCGGGATCCCCCTACGAGCAGTACTTC
J: TRBJ2-3; size: few; D: TRBD1; V: TRBV5-4; CDR3: CASSSDRASTDTQYF; DNA: TGTGCCAGCAGTTCAGACAGGGCTAGCACAGATACGCAGTATTTT
J: TRBJ2-6; size: -; D: -; V: TRBV19; CDR3: CASSMGAGANVLTF; DNA: TGTGCCAGTAGTATGGGGGCCGGGGCCAACGTCCTGACTTTC
J: TRBJ2-3; size: -; D: -; V: TRBV18; CDR3: CASSPRAEDTQYF; DNA: TGTGCCAGCTCACCACGAGCCGAAGATACGCAGTATTTT
J: TRBJ2-7; size: -; D: -; V: TRBV7-2; CDR3: CASSLGEYEQYF; DNA: TGTGCCAGCAGCTTAGGGGAGTACGAGCAGTACTTC
J: TRBJ2-5; size: -; D: -; V: TRBV5-1; CDR3: CASSGGLARAGETQYF; DNA: TGCGCCAGCAGTGGCGGTTTAGCGCGAGCCGGGGAGACCCAGTACTTC
J: TRBJ2-2; size: -; D: -; V: TRBV25-1; CDR3: CASSAPQGTGELFF; DNA: TGTGCCAGCAGTGCCCCCCAGGGAACCGGGGAGCTGTTTTTT
J: TRBJ1-1; size: few; D: -; V: TRBV19; CDR3: CASSILVGRLTEAFF; DNA: TGTGCCAGTAGTATATTAGTGGGGCGACTCACAGAAGCTTTCTTT
J: TRBJ2-1; size: once; D: -; V: TRBV7-2; CDR3: CASSLDPSGDRFF; DNA: TGTGCCAGCAGCTTAGATCCGTCGGGGGACCGGTTCTTC
J: TRBJ1-2; size: -; D: TRBD1; V: TRBV7-2; CDR3: CASSSPGQGANYGYTF; DNA: TGTGCCAGCAGCTCACCGGGACAGGGGGCAAACTATGGCTACACCTTC
J: TRBJ1-2; size: -; D: -; V: TRBV2; CDR3: CASSESDVVTGGSDYGYTF; DNA: TGTGCCAGCAGTGAAAGCGACGTTGTTACTGGGGGCTCCGACTATGGCTACACCTTC
J: TRBJ2-2; size: -; D: -; V: TRBV5-1; CDR3: CASSLVQTHTGELFF; DNA: TGCGCCAGCAGCTTGGTACAAACCCACACCGGGGAGCTGTTTTTT
J: TRBJ2-5; size: -; D: TRBD2; V: TRBV7-2; CDR3: CASSRASGGIKTQYF; DNA: TGTGCCAGCAGCCGCGCTAGCGGGGGGATCAAGACCCAGTACTTC
J: TRBJ2-2; size: -; D: -; V: TRBV13; CDR3: CASSLFQAPNTGELFF; DNA: TGTGCCAGCAGCTTATTCCAAGCACCGAACACCGGGGAGCTGTTTTTT
J: TRBJ1-1; size: -; D: -; V: TRBV28; CDR3: CASSSGAEAFF; DNA: TGTGCCAGCAGTTCAGGGGCTGAAGCTTTCTTT
J: TRBJ2-5; size: -; D: TRBD1; V: TRBV4-3; CDR3: CASSQDWTGGETQYF; DNA: TGCGCCAGCAGCCAAGATTGGACAGGGGGAGAGACCCAGTACTTC
J: TRBJ2-7; size: -; D: -; V: TRBV5-4; CDR3: CASSPPAAGFLSEQYF; DNA: TGTGCCAGCAGCCCGCCCGCGGCAGGGTTTCTCTCCGAGCAGTACTTC
J: TRBJ2-1; size: -; D: -; V: TRBV2; CDR3: CASSAQIQGPGGGEQFF; DNA: TGTGCCAGCAGTGCCCAAATACAGGGACCTGGGGGGGGTGAGCAGTTCTTC
J: TRBJ2-3; size: -; D: TRBD2; V: TRBV19; CDR3: CASSTGTSVTSTDTQYF; DNA: TGTGCCAGTAGCACCGGGACTAGCGTAACTAGCACAGATACGCAGTATTTT
J: TRBJ2-5; size: -; D: -; V: TRBV2; CDR3: CASRAEETQYF; DNA: TGTGCCAGCAGGGCAGAAGAGACCCAGTACTTC
J: TRBJ1-1; size: -; D: TRBD1; V: TRBV9; CDR3: CASSAFLQGARGTEAFF; DNA: TGTGCCAGCAGCGCCTTTTTACAGGGGGCGCGGGGAACTGAAGCTTTCTTT
J: TRBJ2-7; size: -; D: TRBD1; V: TRBV5-1; CDR3: CASSWQSGTGVYEQYF; DNA: TGCGCCAGCAGCTGGCAATCCGGGACAGGGGTCTACGAGCAGTACTTC
J: TRBJ1-2; size: -; D: TRBD1; V: TRBV5-1; CDR3: CASSPSPGQGYGYTF; DNA: TGCGCCAGCAGCCCATCACCGGGACAGGGCTATGGCTACACCTTC
J: TRBJ1-1; size: -; D: -; V: TRBV7-3; CDR3: CASSPGGLNTEAFF; DNA: TGTGCCAGCAGCCCGGGGGGGCTAAACACTGAAGCTTTCTTT
J: TRBJ2-4; size: -; D: -; V: TRBV10-3; CDR3: CAISESRTVIQYF; DNA: TGTGCCATCAGTGAGTCCAGGACTGTTATTCAGTACTTC
J: TRBJ2-3; size: -; D: TRBD2; V: TRBV5-1; CDR3: CASSHGTSGSFGTDTQYF; DNA: TGCGCCAGCAGCCACGGGACTAGCGGGAGCTTTGGCACAGATACGCAGTATTTT
J: TRBJ2-7; size: few; D: TRBD1; V: TRBV27; CDR3: CASSPFRGNPYEQYF; DNA: TGTGCCAGCAGCCCCTTCAGGGGGAACCCCTACGAGCAGTACTTC
J: TRBJ2-7; size: few; D: -; V: TRBV11-2; CDR3: CASSFGAGLYEQYF; DNA: TGTGCCAGCAGCTTTGGAGCTGGACTCTACGAGCAGTACTTC
J: TRBJ1-4; size: -; D: -; V: TRBV6-5; CDR3: CASGPQGDEKLFF; DNA: TGTGCCAGCGGACCACAGGGAGATGAAAAACTGTTTTTT
J: TRBJ2-1; size: -; D: -; V: TRBV5-5; CDR3: CASSLAGASYNEQFF; DNA: TGTGCCAGCAGCTTGGCGGGAGCGAGCTACAATGAGCAGTTCTTC
J: TRBJ1-1; size: -; D: -; V: TRBV19; CDR3: CASSLRGEAFF; DNA: TGTGCCAGTAGTTTAAGGGGTGAAGCTTTCTTT
J: TRBJ2-2; size: -; D: -; V: TRBV28; CDR3: CASSERPPGTGELFF; DNA: TGTGCCAGCAGTGAACGCCCGCCGGGCACCGGGGAGCTGTTTTTT
J: TRBJ2-1; size: -; D: -; V: TRBV11-3; CDR3: CASSLSLSEQFF; DNA: TGTGCCAGCAGCTTAAGCCTTTCTGAGCAGTTCTTC